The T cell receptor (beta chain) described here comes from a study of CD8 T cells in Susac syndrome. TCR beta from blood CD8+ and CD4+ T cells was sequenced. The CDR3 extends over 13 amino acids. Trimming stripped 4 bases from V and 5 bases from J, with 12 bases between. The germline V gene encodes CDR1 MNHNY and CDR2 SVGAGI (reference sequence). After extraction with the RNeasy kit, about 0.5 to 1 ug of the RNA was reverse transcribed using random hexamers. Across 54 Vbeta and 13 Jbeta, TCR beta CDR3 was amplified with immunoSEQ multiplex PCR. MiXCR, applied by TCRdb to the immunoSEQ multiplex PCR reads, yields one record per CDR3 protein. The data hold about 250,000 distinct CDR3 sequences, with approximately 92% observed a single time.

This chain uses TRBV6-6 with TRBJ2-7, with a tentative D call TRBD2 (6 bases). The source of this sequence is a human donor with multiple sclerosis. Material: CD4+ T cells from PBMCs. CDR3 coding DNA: TGTGCCAGCAGTTCGGGGGTGGACCACGAGCAGTACTTC. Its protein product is CASSSGVDHEQYF.